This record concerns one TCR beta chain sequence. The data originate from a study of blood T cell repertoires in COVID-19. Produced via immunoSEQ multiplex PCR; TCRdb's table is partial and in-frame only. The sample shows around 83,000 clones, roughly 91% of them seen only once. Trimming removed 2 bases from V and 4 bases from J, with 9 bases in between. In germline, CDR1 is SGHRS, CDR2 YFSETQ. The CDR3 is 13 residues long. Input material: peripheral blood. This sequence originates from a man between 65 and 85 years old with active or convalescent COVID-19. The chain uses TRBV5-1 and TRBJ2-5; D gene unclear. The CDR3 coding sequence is TGCGCCAGCAGCTTTAATGAGCGAGAGACCCAGTACTTC. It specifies CASSFNERETQYF.